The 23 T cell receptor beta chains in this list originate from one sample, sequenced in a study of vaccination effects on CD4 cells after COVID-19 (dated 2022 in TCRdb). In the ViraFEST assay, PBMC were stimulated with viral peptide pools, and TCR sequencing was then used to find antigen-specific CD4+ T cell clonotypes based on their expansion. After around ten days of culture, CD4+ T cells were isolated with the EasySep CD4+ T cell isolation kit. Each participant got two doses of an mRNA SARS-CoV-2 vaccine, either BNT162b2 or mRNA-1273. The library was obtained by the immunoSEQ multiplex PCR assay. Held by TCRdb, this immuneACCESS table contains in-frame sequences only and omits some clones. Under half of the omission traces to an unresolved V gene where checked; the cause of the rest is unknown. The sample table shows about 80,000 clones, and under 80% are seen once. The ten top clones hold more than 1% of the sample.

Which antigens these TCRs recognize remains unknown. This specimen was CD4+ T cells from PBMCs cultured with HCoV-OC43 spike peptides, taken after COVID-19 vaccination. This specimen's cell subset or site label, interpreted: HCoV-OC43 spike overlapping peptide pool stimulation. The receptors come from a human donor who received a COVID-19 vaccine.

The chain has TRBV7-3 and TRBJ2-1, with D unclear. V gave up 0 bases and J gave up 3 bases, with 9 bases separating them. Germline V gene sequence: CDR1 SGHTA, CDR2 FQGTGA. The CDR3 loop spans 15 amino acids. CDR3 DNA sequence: TGTGCCAGCAGCTTAACGGGGTCGGTCTACAATGAGCAGTTCTTC. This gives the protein CASSLTGSVYNEQFF.

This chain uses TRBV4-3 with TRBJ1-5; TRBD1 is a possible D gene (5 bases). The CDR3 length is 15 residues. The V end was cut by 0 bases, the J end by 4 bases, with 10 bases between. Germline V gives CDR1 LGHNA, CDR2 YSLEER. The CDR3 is CASSQEKGLNQPQHF. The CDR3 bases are TGCGCCAGCAGCCAAGAAAAGGGACTAAATCAGCCCCAGCATTTT.

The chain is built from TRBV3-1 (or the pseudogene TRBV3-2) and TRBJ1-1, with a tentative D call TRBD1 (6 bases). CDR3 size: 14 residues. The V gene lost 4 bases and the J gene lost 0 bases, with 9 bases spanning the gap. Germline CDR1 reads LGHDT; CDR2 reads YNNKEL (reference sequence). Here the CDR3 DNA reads TGTGCCAGCAGCCGCGGACAGATGAACACTGAAGCTTTCTTT. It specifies CASSRGQMNTEAFF.

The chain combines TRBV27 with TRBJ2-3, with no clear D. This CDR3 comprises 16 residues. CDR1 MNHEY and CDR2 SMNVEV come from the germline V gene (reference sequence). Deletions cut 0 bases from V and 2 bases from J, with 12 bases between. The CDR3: CASSLSLDGDTDTQYF. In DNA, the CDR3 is TGTGCCAGCAGTTTATCCTTGGACGGAGACACAGATACGCAGTATTTT.

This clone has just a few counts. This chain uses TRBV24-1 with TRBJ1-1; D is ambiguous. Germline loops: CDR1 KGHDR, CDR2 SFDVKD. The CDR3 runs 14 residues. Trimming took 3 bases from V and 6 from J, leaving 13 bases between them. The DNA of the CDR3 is TGTGCCACCAGTGATCGAGCCGGGAAGGCTGAAGCTTTCTTT. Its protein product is CATSDRAGKAEAFF.

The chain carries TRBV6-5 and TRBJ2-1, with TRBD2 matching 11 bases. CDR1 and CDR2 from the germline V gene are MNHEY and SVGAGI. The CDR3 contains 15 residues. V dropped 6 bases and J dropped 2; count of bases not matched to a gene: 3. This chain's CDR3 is CASSSTSGTYNEQFF. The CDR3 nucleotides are TGTGCCAGCAGCTCGACTAGCGGGACCTACAATGAGCAGTTCTTC.

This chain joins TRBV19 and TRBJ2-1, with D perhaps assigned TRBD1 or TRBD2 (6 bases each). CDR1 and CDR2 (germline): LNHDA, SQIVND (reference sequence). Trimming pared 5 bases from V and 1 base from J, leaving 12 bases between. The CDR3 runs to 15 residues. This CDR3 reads CASSGGRGSYNEQFF. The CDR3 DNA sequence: TGTGCCAGTAGTGGGGGGCGAGGGTCCTACAATGAGCAGTTCTTC.

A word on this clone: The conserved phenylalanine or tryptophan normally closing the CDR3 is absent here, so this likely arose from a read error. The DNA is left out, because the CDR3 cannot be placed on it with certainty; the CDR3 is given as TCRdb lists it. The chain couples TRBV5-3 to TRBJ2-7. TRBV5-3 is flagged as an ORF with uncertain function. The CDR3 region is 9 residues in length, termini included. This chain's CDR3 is CARSPLPQD.

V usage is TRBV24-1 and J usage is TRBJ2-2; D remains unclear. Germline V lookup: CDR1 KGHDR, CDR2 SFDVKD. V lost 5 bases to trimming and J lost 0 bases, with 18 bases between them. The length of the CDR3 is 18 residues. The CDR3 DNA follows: TGTGCCACCAGTGTCTCCGCCCCGAGCAGCGCGAACACCGGGGAGCTGTTTTTT. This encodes CATSVSAPSSANTGELFF.

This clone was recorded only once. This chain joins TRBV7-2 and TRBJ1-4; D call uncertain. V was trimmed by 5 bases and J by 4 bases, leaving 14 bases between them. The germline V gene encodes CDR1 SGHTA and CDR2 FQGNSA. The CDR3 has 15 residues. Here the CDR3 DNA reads TGTGCCAGCAGCGGCTTCGGAAGCCTTAATGAAAAACTGTTTTTT. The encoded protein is CASSGFGSLNEKLFF.

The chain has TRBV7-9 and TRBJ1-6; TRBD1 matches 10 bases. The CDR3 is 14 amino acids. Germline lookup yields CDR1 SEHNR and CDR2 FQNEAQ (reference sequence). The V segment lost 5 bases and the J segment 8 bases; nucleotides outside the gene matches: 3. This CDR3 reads CASSKGQGDSPLHF. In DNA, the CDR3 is TGTGCCAGCAGCAAAGGACAGGGGGATTCACCCCTCCACTTT.

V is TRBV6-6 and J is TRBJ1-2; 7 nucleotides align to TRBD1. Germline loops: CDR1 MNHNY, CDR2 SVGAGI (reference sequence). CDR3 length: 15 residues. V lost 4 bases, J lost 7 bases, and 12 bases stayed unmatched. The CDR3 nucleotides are TGTGCCAGCAGTTCTGGCGGCAGGGGGTTGTCTGGCTACACCTTC. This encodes CASSSGGRGLSGYTF.

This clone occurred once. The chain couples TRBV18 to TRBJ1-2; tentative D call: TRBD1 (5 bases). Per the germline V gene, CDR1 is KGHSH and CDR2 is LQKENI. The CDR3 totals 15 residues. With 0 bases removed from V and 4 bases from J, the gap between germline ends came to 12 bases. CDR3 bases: TGTGCCAGCTCACCACCGCGGGGGAATTCCTATGGCTACACCTTC. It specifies CASSPPRGNSYGYTF.

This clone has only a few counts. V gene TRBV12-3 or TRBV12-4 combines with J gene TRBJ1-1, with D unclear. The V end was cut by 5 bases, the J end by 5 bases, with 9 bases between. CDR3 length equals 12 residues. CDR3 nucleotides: TGTGCCAGCAGTAGATATGGGACTGAAGCTTTCTTT. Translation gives CASSRYGTEAFF.

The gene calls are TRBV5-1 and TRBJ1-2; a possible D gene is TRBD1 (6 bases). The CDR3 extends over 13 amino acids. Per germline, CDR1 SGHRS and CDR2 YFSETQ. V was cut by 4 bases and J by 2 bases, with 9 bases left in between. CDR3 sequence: CASSTDSNYGYTF. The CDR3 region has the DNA TGCGCCAGCAGCACGGACAGCAACTATGGCTACACCTTC. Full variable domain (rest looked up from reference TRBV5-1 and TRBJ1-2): KAGVTQTPRYLIKTRGQQVTLSCSPISGHRSVSWYQQTPGQGLQFLFEYFSETQRNKGNFPGRFSGRQFSNSRSEMNVSTLELGDSALYLCASSTDSNYGYTFGSGTRLTVV.

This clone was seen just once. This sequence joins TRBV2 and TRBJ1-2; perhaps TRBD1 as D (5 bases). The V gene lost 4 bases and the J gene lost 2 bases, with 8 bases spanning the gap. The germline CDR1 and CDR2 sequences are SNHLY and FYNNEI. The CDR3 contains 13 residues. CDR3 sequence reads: CASSVRQNYGYTF. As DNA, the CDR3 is TGTGCCAGCAGTGTGAGACAGAACTATGGCTACACCTTC.

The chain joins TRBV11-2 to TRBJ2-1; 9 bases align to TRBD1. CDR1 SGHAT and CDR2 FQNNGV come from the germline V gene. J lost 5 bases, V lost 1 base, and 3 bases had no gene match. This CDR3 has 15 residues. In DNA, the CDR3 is TGTGCCAGCAGCTTAGTGAGACAGGGGGACAATGAGCAGTTCTTC. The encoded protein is CASSLVRQGDNEQFF.

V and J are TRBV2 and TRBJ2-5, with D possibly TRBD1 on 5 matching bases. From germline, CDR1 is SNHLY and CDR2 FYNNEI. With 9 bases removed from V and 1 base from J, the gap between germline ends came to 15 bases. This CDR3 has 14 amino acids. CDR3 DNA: TGTGCCAGTCAAGTTTCAGGGCCCCAAGAGACCCAGTACTTC. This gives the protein CASQVSGPQETQYF.

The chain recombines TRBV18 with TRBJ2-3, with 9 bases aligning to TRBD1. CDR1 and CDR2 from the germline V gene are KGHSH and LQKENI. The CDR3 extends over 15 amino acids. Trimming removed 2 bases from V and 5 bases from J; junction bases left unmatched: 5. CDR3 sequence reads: CASSPVDRGKDTQYF. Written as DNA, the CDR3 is TGTGCCAGCTCACCAGTGGACAGGGGAAAAGATACGCAGTATTTT.

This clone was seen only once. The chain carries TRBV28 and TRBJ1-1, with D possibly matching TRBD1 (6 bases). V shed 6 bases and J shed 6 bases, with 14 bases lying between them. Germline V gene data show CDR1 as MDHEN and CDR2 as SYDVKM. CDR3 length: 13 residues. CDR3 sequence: CASRVTGRAEAFF. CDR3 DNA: TGTGCCAGCAGGGTAACAGGGAGGGCTGAAGCTTTCTTT.

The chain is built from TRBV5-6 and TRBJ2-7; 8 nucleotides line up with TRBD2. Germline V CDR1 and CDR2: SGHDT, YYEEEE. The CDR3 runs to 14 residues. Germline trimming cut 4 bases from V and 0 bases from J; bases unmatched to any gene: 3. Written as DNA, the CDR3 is TGTGCCAGCAGCCCCGGGACTAGCTCCTACGAGCAGTACGTC. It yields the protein CASSPGTSSYEQYV.

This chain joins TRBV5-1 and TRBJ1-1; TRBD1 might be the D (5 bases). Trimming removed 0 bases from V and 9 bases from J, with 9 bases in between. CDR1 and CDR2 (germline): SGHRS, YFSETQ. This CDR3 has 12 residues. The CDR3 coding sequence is TGCGCCAGCAGCTTGGGGACAAGCCAAGCTTTCTTT. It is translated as CASSLGTSQAFF.

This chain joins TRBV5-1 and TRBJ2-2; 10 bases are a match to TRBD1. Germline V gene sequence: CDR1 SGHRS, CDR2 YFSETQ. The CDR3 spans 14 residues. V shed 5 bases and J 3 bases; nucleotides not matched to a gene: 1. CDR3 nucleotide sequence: TGCGCCAGCAGGGGGACAGGGGACACCGGGGAGCTGTTTTTT. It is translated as CASRGTGDTGELFF.